This T cell receptor (beta chain) was recovered during a study of blood T cells in healthy people across ages. General study findings and limits: Fewer expanded clones and more diversity marked long-lived versus aged donors. Diversity of TCR beta per million T cells declined in a roughly linear way with age.

A few counts support this clonotype. The antigen is not known. Combining a sample-barcoded 5' primer with a J-beta primer mix, a second PCR ran for roughly 7 to 12 cycles. TCRdb fed the 5' RACE reads into MiXCR, producing one record per CDR3 protein. The data show 700,000 to 900,000 distinct CDR3 sequences, with 53% seen just once and approximately 40% held by the top ten. Every sample gave at least 5.5 micrograms of total RNA when it was extracted. The CDR3 extends over 14 amino acids. The V gene's germline CDR1 is SGHTA and CDR2 FQGNSA. The V end was cut by 1 base, the J end by 3 bases, with 8 bases between.

The chain recombines TRBV7-2 with TRBJ2-3; D unresolved. Sequenced material: blood. The sequence came from a man older than 75 in good health. CDR3 protein: CASSLVGLTDTQYF. DNA for the CDR3: TGTGCCAGCAGCTTAGTGGGCCTTACAGATACGCAGTATTTT.